The source of this T cell receptor beta chain is a study of post-analysis software for immune sequencing data. As for the study in general: Both relapsing-remitting and secondary progressive multiple sclerosis featured among the disease courses, as did progressive-relapsing multiple sclerosis.

Regarding this clonotype: Its antigen is undetermined.

Whole-study results and caveats: For normalized Chao1 diversity, multiple sclerosis patients scored significantly lower than controls did. The F measure placed samples prepared in the same batch into strongly shared clusters. Among roughly five TRBV segments more frequent in patients than controls were TRBV5-6, TRBV5-1 and TRBV20-1.

TCR beta libraries were prepared from cDNA with unique molecular identifiers. One entry per CDR3 protein results from TCRdb running MiXCR on the PCR reads. This sample carries hundreds of thousands of distinct CDR3 sequences, about 60% of them seen once, and the ten largest clones take about 10%. The CDR3 totals 12 residues. V lost 6 bases, J lost 9 bases, and 12 bases lay in between. The source material was blood. The genes are TRBV12-3 or TRBV12-4 and TRBJ2-1; D is possibly TRBD2 (6 bases). This clonotype originated in a girl aged 2-15 years with multiple sclerosis. CDR3 loop: CASSWVRGEQFF. The CDR3 bases are TGTGCCAGCAGCTGGGTGCGGGGTGAGCAGTTCTTC.